Following are 32 T cell receptor beta chains from one sample sequenced in a study of CD8 T cells in ankylosing spondylitis. TCRdb reprocessed the 5' RACE reads with MiXCR, giving one entry per CDR3 protein. The sample shows 130,000 or so distinct CDR3 sequences, 7% of them seen only once. Sequenced material: blood, either unsorted or a sorted T cell fraction (not recorded which). Receptor source: a male donor with ankylosing spondylitis or in good health (not recorded which).

This clonotype came up many times. V and J are TRBV5-1 and TRBJ2-5; D may be TRBD1 (5 bases). Germline V CDR1 and CDR2: SGHRS, YFSETQ. There are 15 residues in the CDR3. V was clipped by 0 bases and J by 2 bases, with 11 bases between them. The CDR3 loop reads CASSLEVGHQETQYF. CDR3 nucleotides: TGCGCCAGCAGCTTGGAAGTGGGGCATCAAGAGACCCAGTACTTC. Looking up the rest from reference TRBV5-1 and TRBJ2-5 gives the full variable domain: KAGVTQTPRYLIKTRGQQVTLSCSPISGHRSVSWYQQTPGQGLQFLFEYFSETQRNKGNFPGRFSGRQFSNSRSEMNVSTLELGDSALYLCASSLEVGHQETQYFGPGTRLLVL.

This clonotype was observed at least ten times. The chain has TRBV12-3 or TRBV12-4 and TRBJ2-5, with TRBD1 as a possible D gene (5 bases). The CDR3 runs to 14 residues. V was cut by 1 base and J by 1 base, with 7 bases left in between. CDR3: CASSLGGGQETQYF. The CDR3 DNA follows: TGTGCCAGCAGTTTAGGGGGCGGCCAAGAGACCCAGTACTTC.

Ten or more counts support this clonotype. V gene TRBV7-8 combines with J gene TRBJ2-7, with TRBD2 matching over 10 bases. Germline V gene sequence: CDR1 SGHVS, CDR2 FQNEAQ. CDR3 length: 16 amino acids. Trimming took 4 bases from V and 0 from J; bases not matched to a gene: 6. Written as DNA, the CDR3 is TGTGCCAGCAGCTCTTCGGGACTAGCGAGCTCCTACGAGCAGTACTTC. The encoded protein is CASSSSGLASSYEQYF.

This chain uses TRBV5-4 with TRBJ2-7; D is uncertain. Germline-derived CDR1 and CDR2 are SGHNT and YYREEE (reference sequence). V gave up 1 base and J gave up 0 bases, with 8 bases separating them. The CDR3 contains 14 residues. DNA of the CDR3: TGTGCCAGCAGCTTGATCGGAAGCTCCTACGAGCAGTACTTC. This sequence encodes CASSLIGSSYEQYF.

This clonotype was seen at least ten times. The gene calls are TRBV7-9 and TRBJ1-1; D gene ambiguous. CDR3 length equals 11 residues. V was pared by 1 base and J by 8 bases, with 5 bases between. Per the germline V gene, CDR1 is SEHNR and CDR2 is FQNEAQ (reference sequence). CDR3 region: CASSLEGEAFF. The CDR3 DNA follows: TGTGCCAGCAGCTTAGAAGGGGAAGCTTTCTTT.

This clonotype was seen a few times. This chain uses TRBV12-3 or TRBV12-4 with TRBJ1-2; TRBD1 matches 10 bases. After removal of 6 bases from V and 0 bases from J, the junction contained 7 bases not matched to a gene. CDR3 size: 16 residues. CDR3 nucleotides: TGTGCCAGCAGGCGAGGACAGGGGGATGCTAACTATGGCTACACCTTC. Its protein is CASRRGQGDANYGYTF.

This clonotype was seen ten or more times. V gene TRBV21-1 combines with J gene TRBJ1-5; the table's D call, TRBD1, was not checked against the DNA. TRBV21-1 is labeled a pseudogene. CDR3 length: 13 amino acids. The CDR3 sequence: CASRNRGPGPQHF. Written as DNA, the CDR3 is TGTGCCAGCAGGAACAGGGGCCCCGGGCCCCAGCATTTT.

This clonotype was observed at least ten times. This chain connects TRBV12-3 or TRBV12-4 to TRBJ1-1; no reliable D call. V was shortened by 6 bases and J by 0 bases, with 8 bases between the two germline ends. The CDR3 length is 13 residues. CDR3 amino acids: CASSWDVNTEAFF. Here the CDR3 DNA reads TGTGCCAGCAGCTGGGATGTGAACACTGAAGCTTTCTTT.

This clonotype was recorded at least ten times. V is TRBV2 and J is TRBJ2-5; no reliable D call. This CDR3 comprises 14 residues. CDR1 and CDR2 (germline): SNHLY, FYNNEI. Trimming left V 2 bases short and J 5 bases short, with 12 bases between. This CDR3 reads CASSEIALEETQYF. CDR3 bases: TGTGCCAGCAGTGAAATCGCGCTGGAGGAGACCCAGTACTTC.

In this sample, this clonotype turned up many times. This chain connects TRBV5-1 to TRBJ1-1; tentatively, D is TRBD1 (5 bases). Germline lookup yields CDR1 SGHRS and CDR2 YFSETQ. V lost 0 bases and J lost 1, with 10 bases in between. This CDR3 is 15 amino acids long. The CDR3 region is CASSLDQGTNTEAFF. The CDR3 DNA is TGCGCCAGCAGCTTGGACCAGGGAACGAACACTGAAGCTTTCTTT.

This clonotype was picked up many times. The V call is TRBV5-1, the J call TRBJ2-2, with TRBD2 matching 11 bases. V lost 4 bases to trimming and J lost 6 bases; unmatched junction nucleotides: 8. The CDR3 loop spans 16 amino acids. Germline CDR1 is SGHRS and CDR2 is YFSETQ. CDR3 coding DNA: TGCGCCAGCAGCCGGATAGCGGGAGGGCCTTCCGGGGAGCTGTTTTTT. Translated: CASSRIAGGPSGELFF. Supplemented by reference TRBV5-1 and TRBJ2-2, the full variable domain reads KAGVTQTPRYLIKTRGQQVTLSCSPISGHRSVSWYQQTPGQGLQFLFEYFSETQRNKGNFPGRFSGRQFSNSRSEMNVSTLELGDSALYLCASSRIAGGPSGELFFGEGSRLTVL.

This clonotype was counted ten times or more. The rearrangement uses TRBV29-1 and TRBJ2-2; D gene unclear. There are 13 residues in the CDR3. V shed 1 base and J shed 7 bases, with 10 bases lying between them. Germline V gives CDR1 SQVTM, CDR2 ANQGSEA. This CDR3 is CSVEGGLGGELFF. The CDR3 DNA reads as TGCAGCGTTGAAGGGGGTTTGGGCGGGGAGCTGTTTTTT.

This clonotype has ten or more counts. The rearrangement joins TRBV7-9 to TRBJ2-7, with 12 positions matching TRBD2. After removal of 5 bases from V and 5 bases from J, the junction contained 7 bases not matched to a gene. This CDR3 has 15 residues. Germline CDR1 is SEHNR and CDR2 is FQNEAQ (reference sequence). This CDR3 is CASSHRLAGEDEQYF. In nucleotides, the CDR3 is TGTGCCAGCAGCCACAGACTAGCGGGAGAGGACGAGCAGTACTTC.

This clonotype was observed a few times. The rearrangement links TRBV7-2 to TRBJ2-1; possible D gene TRBD1, 6 bases. This CDR3 contains 15 residues. Germline CDR1 is SGHTA and CDR2 is FQGNSA. Trimming took 1 base from V and 9 from J, leaving 16 bases between them. The CDR3 coding sequence is TGTGCCAGCAGCTTAGTCGTTTGGGGCAGGGGTGAGCAGTTCTTC. Its protein is CASSLVVWGRGEQFF.

This clonotype was seen ten or more times. The rearrangement joins TRBV12-3 or TRBV12-4 to TRBJ1-2; D unclear. With 3 bases removed from V and 6 bases from J, the gap between germline ends came to 14 bases. CDR3 size: 14 residues. The CDR3 DNA follows: TGTGCCAGCAGTTTTGTTGAGGGAGTAGATGGCTACACCTTC. It codes for CASSFVEGVDGYTF.

In its sample, this clonotype was seen many times. The chain joins TRBV7-2 to TRBJ2-7; weak D call: TRBD2 (5 bases). Germline values: CDR1 SGHTA, CDR2 FQGNSA. V lost 1 base and J 7 bases, leaving 14 bases between the germline ends. This CDR3 has 14 amino acids. Written as DNA, the CDR3 is TGTGCCAGCAGCTTAGAGGACTCTTTCGAGGAGCAGTACTTC. As protein: CASSLEDSFEEQYF. The full variable domain, with the rest looked up from reference TRBV7-2 and TRBJ2-7, is GAGVSQSPSNKVTEKGKDVELRCDPISGHTALYWYRQSLGQGLEFLIYFQGNSAPDKSGLPSDRFSAERTGGSVSTLTIQRTQQEDSAVYLCASSLEDSFEEQYFGPGTRLTVT.

This clonotype was detected many times. J is TRBJ2-7 and V is TRBV20-1; D might be TRBD2 (6 bases). Looked up from germline, CDR1 is DFQATT and CDR2 is SNEGSKA (reference sequence). Between the trimmed V and J ends, which lost 5 bases and 6 bases, there was a span of 14 bases. The CDR3 has 12 residues. CDR3 bases: TGCAGTGCTCCACGACTAGTCGTCGAGCAGTACTTC. As protein: CSAPRLVVEQYF.

This clonotype has a count of ten or more. The chain links TRBV5-1 to TRBJ1-5, with 7 bases lining up with TRBD1. Germline CDR1 and CDR2: SGHRS and YFSETQ. The CDR3 totals 14 residues. Trimming cost V 4 bases and J 6 bases; bases outside gene matches: 7. The CDR3 DNA reads as TGCGCCAGCAGCCAGGGGGAATTCGGTCAGCCCCAGCATTTT. Its protein product is CASSQGEFGQPQHF.

This clonotype was observed many times. This rearrangement joins TRBV20-1 to TRBJ2-1; D is perhaps TRBD1 (5 bases). Deletions cut 3 bases from V and 6 bases from J, with 6 bases between. Per germline, CDR1 DFQATT and CDR2 SNEGSKA (reference sequence). The CDR3 contains 11 residues. The CDR3 DNA follows: TGCAGTGCTAGCAGGGTCAATGAGCAGTTCTTC. Amino acids: CSASRVNEQFF.

This clonotype was detected only once. This chain links TRBV5-1 with TRBJ1-1; a weak D match, TRBD1 (6 bases). CDR1 is SGHRS and CDR2 is YFSETQ in the germline V gene. V was shortened by 4 bases and J by 5 bases, with 12 bases between the two germline ends. CDR3 length equals 13 residues. The CDR3 is CASSAGGGTEAFF. CDR3 DNA sequence: TGCGCCAGCAGCGCGGGAGGGGGGACTGAAGCTTTCTTT.

This clonotype was recorded at least ten times. The V gene is TRBV7-9, the J gene TRBJ1-2; D perhaps matches TRBD1 (5 bases). CDR3 length: 14 residues. V was pared by 2 bases and J by 6 bases, with 13 bases between. Germline V lookup: CDR1 SEHNR, CDR2 FQNEAQ (reference sequence). CDR3 protein: CASSLTGTADGYTF. The DNA of the CDR3 is TGTGCCAGCAGCTTAACCGGGACCGCGGATGGCTACACCTTC. The full variable domain, rest sourced from reference TRBV7-9 and TRBJ1-2, is DTGVSQNPRHKITKRGQNVTFRCDPISEHNRLYWYRQTLGQGPEFLTYFQNEAQLEKSRLLSDRFSAERPKGSFSTLEIQRTEQGDSAMYLCASSLTGTADGYTFGSGTRLTVV.

The table lists this clonotype with a few counts. The chain carries TRBV20-1 and TRBJ2-7; the match to TRBD2 covers 7 bases. The germline V gene encodes CDR1 DFQATT and CDR2 SNEGSKA (reference sequence). The CDR3 consists of 14 residues. Losses at the gene ends were 6 bases for V and 2 bases for J; bases not matched to a gene: 10. The CDR3: CSATTSRSTYEQYF. The CDR3 DNA is TGCAGTGCCACGACTAGCCGAAGCACCTACGAGCAGTACTTC.

This clonotype was seen a few times. V and J are TRBV6-1 and TRBJ1-5; D not certain. V lost 2 bases and J 5 bases, leaving 10 bases between the germline ends. The CDR3 loop spans 14 amino acids. Per germline, CDR1 MNHNS and CDR2 SASEGT. The CDR3 here is CASSEKVADQPQHF. Written as DNA, the CDR3 is TGTGCCAGCAGTGAAAAAGTGGCGGATCAGCCCCAGCATTTT.

This clonotype was recorded a few times. In nucleotides, the CDR3 is TGTGCCAGCAGCCAAGATTCGGGTTTAGGCCCCACCGGGGAGCTGTTTTTT. Amino acids: CASSQDSGLGPTGELFF. This rearrangement joins TRBV3-1 to TRBJ2-2; no definite D call. The germline gives CDR1 LGHDT, CDR2 YNNKEL (reference sequence). V was trimmed by 0 bases and J by 4 bases, leaving 15 bases between them. CDR3 length: 17 residues. The variable domain in full, with the rest retrieved from reference TRBV3-1 and TRBJ2-2, is DTAVSQTPKYLVTQMGNDKSIKCEQNLGHDTMYWYKQDSKKFLKIMFSYNNKELIINETVPNRFSPKSPDKAHLNLHINSLELGDSAVYFCASSQDSGLGPTGELFFGEGSRLTVL.

This clonotype was seen many times. The chain combines TRBV5-1 with TRBJ1-6, with 7 bases lining up with TRBD1. The CDR3 is 18 residues long. Germline-derived CDR1 and CDR2 are SGHRS and YFSETQ. V trimming: 4 bases; J trimming: 0 bases; junction bases outside the gene matches: 10. The CDR3 loop is CASSPDRDTFSYNSPLHF. Here the CDR3 DNA reads TGCGCCAGCAGCCCTGACAGGGATACCTTCTCCTATAATTCACCCCTCCACTTT.

This clonotype was counted many times. This rearrangement joins TRBV6-1 to TRBJ2-3; 14 bases line up with TRBD2. CDR3 length: 15 amino acids. Germline V CDR1 and CDR2: MNHNS, SASEGT. Trimming cost V 6 bases and J 5 bases; bases outside gene matches: 4. The CDR3 region has the DNA TGTGCCAGCAGGAGACTAGCGGGAGGGGTAGATACGCAGTATTTT. It translates to CASRRLAGGVDTQYF.

The table lists this clonotype with many counts. This rearrangement joins TRBV28 to TRBJ2-6, with a possible D match to TRBD1 (6 bases). Germline-derived CDR1 and CDR2 are MDHEN and SYDVKM. The CDR3 covers 16 residues. V was cut by 2 bases and J by 4 bases, with 12 bases left in between. CDR3 bases: TGTGCCAGCAGTTTACCCACAGGGTTAGGGGCCAACGTCCTGACTTTC. It specifies CASSLPTGLGANVLTF.

This clonotype was found many times. The chain combines TRBV5-1 with TRBJ2-1; the match to TRBD2 covers 11 bases. Germline CDR1 is SGHRS and CDR2 is YFSETQ. The V and J ends lost 2 bases and 2 bases, in that order; junction bases with no gene match: 15. This CDR3 contains 20 residues. For the CDR3, the DNA is TGCGCCAGCAGCTTCGTTGGCCTTCTAGCGGGAGGACAAGCCTACAATGAGCAGTTCTTC. This translates into CASSFVGLLAGGQAYNEQFF.

In this sample, this clonotype turned up many times. V is TRBV20-1 and J is TRBJ2-1; 7 nucleotides align to TRBD1. The J segment lost 9 bases and the V segment lost 3 bases, leaving 5 bases of the junction unmatched. The CDR3 consists of 12 residues. The germline gives CDR1 DFQATT, CDR2 SNEGSKA (reference sequence). The chain's CDR3 is CSASKGAGEQFF. The CDR3, as DNA: TGCAGTGCTAGTAAGGGGGCGGGTGAGCAGTTCTTC.

The chain recombines TRBV5-1 with TRBJ2-2; 7 positions match TRBD2. Germline V gives CDR1 SGHRS, CDR2 YFSETQ. CDR3 length: 16 amino acids. V lost 4 bases to trimming and J lost 4 bases; unmatched junction nucleotides: 10. CDR3 sequence: CASSPTTSAVTGELFF. The CDR3 DNA reads as TGCGCCAGCAGCCCTACTACTAGCGCTGTCACCGGGGAGCTGTTTTTT.

This clonotype has a count of ten or more. The CDR3 loop reads CSALPGLADNEQFF. The CDR3 region has the DNA TGCAGTGCGCTGCCGGGACTAGCGGACAATGAGCAGTTCTTC. The V call is TRBV20-1, the J call TRBJ2-1; 11 bases fit TRBD2. CDR1 is DFQATT and CDR2 is SNEGSKA in the germline V gene (reference sequence). With V trimmed by 6 bases and J by 5 bases, 6 bases remained unmatched. The CDR3 totals 14 residues.

This clonotype was recorded many times. The chain carries TRBV12-3 or TRBV12-4 and TRBJ2-1, with 7 bases aligning to TRBD1. The CDR3 loop spans 14 amino acids. V lost 7 bases, J lost 4 bases, and 7 bases stayed unmatched. CDR3 sequence: CASTWGQNYNEQFF. In nucleotides, the CDR3 is TGTGCCAGCACCTGGGGACAGAATTACAATGAGCAGTTCTTC.